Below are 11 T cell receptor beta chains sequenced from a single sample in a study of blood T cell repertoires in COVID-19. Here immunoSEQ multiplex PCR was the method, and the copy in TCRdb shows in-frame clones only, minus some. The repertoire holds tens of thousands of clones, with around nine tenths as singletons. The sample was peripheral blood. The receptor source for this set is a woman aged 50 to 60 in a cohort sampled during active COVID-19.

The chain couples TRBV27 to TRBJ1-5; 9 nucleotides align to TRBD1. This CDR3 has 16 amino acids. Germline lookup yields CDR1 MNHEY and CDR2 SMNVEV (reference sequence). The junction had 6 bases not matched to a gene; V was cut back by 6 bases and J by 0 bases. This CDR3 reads CASRDRGQYSNQPQHF. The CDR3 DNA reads TGTGCCAGCAGGGACAGGGGACAGTATAGCAATCAGCCCCAGCATTTT.

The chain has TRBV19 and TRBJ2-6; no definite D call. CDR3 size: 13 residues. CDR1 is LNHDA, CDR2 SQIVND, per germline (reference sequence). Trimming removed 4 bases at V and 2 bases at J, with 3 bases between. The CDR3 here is CASSTAGANVLTF. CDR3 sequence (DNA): TGTGCCAGTAGTACGGCTGGGGCCAACGTCCTGACTTTC.

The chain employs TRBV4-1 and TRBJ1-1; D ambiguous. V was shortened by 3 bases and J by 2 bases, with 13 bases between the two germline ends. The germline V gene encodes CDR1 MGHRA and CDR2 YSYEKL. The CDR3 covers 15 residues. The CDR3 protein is CASSQWLITNTEAFF. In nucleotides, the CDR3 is TGCGCCAGCAGCCAGTGGCTCATAACAAACACTGAAGCTTTCTTT.

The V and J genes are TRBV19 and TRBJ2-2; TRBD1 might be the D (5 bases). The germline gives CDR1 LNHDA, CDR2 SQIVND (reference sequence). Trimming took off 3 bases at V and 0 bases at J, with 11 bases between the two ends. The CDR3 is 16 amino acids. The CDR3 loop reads CASSIVDTSNTGELFF. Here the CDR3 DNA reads TGTGCCAGTAGTATCGTGGACACATCGAACACCGGGGAGCTGTTTTTT. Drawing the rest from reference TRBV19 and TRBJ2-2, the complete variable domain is DGGITQSPKYLFRKEGQNVTLSCEQNLNHDAMYWYRQDPGQGLRLIYYSQIVNDFQKGDIAEGYSVSREKKESFPLTVTSAQKNPTAFYLCASSIVDTSNTGELFFGEGSRLTVL.

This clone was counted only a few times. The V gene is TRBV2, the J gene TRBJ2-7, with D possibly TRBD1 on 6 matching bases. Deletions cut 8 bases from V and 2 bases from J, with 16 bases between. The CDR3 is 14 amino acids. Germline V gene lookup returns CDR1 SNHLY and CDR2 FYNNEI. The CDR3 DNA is TGTGCCAGCCGCCGGACGACAGGTCCCTACGAGCAGTACTTC. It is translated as CASRRTTGPYEQYF.

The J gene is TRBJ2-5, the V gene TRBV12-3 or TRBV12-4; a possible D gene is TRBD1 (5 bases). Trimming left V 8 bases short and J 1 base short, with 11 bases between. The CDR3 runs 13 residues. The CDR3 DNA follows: TGTGCCAGCGGCCAGGGATCCCAAGAGACCCAGTACTTC. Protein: CASGQGSQETQYF.

The CDR3 here is CASSSWTGPFYEQYF. CDR3 coding DNA: TGTGCCAGCAGCAGTTGGACAGGGCCATTCTACGAGCAGTACTTC. The genes are TRBV11-2 and TRBJ2-7, with TRBD1 matching 8 bases. There are 15 residues in the CDR3. Germline CDR1 is SGHAT and CDR2 is FQNNGV. V lost 5 bases to trimming and J lost 3 bases; unmatched junction nucleotides: 9.

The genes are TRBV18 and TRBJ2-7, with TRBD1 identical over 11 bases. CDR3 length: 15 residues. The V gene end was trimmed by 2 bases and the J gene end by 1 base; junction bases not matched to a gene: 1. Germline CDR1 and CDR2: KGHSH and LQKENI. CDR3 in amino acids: CASSPGTGGSYEQYF. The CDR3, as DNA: TGTGCCAGCTCACCAGGGACAGGGGGATCCTACGAGCAGTACTTC.

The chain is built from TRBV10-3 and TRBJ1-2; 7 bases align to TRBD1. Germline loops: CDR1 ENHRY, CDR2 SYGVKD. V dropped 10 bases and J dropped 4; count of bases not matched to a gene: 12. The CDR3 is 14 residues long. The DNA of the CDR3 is TGTGCCACCAGGGGGGGGGCCAAAGCCTATGGCTACACCTTC. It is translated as CATRGGAKAYGYTF.

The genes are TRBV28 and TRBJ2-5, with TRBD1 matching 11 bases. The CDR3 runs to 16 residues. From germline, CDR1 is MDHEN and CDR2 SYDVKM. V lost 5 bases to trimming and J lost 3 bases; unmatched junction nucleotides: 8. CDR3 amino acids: CASSPMPGQGEETQYF. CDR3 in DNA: TGTGCCAGCAGTCCGATGCCGGGACAGGGGGAAGAGACCCAGTACTTC. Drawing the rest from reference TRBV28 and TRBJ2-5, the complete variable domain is DVKVTQSSRYLVKRTGEKVFLECVQDMDHENMFWYRQDPGLGLRLIYFSYDVKMKEKGDIPEGYSVSREKKERFSLILESASTNQTSMYLCASSPMPGQGEETQYFGPGTRLLVL.

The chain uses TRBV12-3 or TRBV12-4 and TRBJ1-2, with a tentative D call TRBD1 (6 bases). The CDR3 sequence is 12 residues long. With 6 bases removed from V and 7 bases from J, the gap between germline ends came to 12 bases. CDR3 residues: CASRQQGRGYTF. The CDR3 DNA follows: TGTGCCAGCAGACAACAGGGTCGTGGCTACACCTTC.